Detailed here is one T cell receptor beta chain. These data come from a study of blood T cell repertoires in COVID-19. Overall study: Material from acute and convalescent COVID-19 was sourced from the United States, Italy and Spain. T cells, B-cell-depleted T cells, or PBMCs provided the cDNA or gDNA that served as material.

In the authors' methods: Reference gene primer amplification yielded estimated nucleated cell counts. Here immunoSEQ multiplex PCR was the method, and the copy in TCRdb shows in-frame clones only, minus some. That table supplies the V and J calls and clone size; D and trimming were determined from the DNA. Among about 190,000 clones listed, almost 85% were seen once. Sequencing was done on a sample of peripheral blood. The sequence was obtained from a woman in her seventies with active or convalescent COVID-19.

The CDR3 bases are TGCGCCAGCAGCCAAGGGTGGAGGACAGATACGCAGTATTTT. This sequence encodes CASSQGWRTDTQYF. The chain links TRBV4-1 to TRBJ2-3, with a weak D call TRBD2 (5 bases). The germline V and J ends were trimmed by 1 base and 3 bases, with 8 bases remaining between them. Germline loops: CDR1 MGHRA, CDR2 YSYEKL. The CDR3 is 14 amino acids.